These 16 T cell receptor beta chains were sequenced from one sample in a study of blood T cell repertoires in COVID-19. Sequencing was performed with immunoSEQ multiplex PCR; in TCRdb, only in-frame clones are kept and a portion is missing. The data show approximately 92,000 clones, 80% seen once. The sample comprised peripheral blood. These receptors all stem from a man over 45 who had recovered from COVID-19.

This CDR3 reads CASSASGGPWDEQFF. The CDR3 nucleotides are TGTGCCAGCAGTGCAAGCGGGGGGCCCTGGGATGAGCAGTTCTTC. This chain uses TRBV2 with TRBJ2-1, with 9 nucleotides matching TRBD2. The junction had 9 bases not matched to a gene; V was cut back by 4 bases and J by 8 bases. This CDR3 has 15 amino acids. Germline V lookup: CDR1 SNHLY, CDR2 FYNNEI.

The chain uses TRBV11-2 and TRBJ2-7, with D uncertain. CDR3 length: 14 residues. Germline lookup yields CDR1 SGHAT and CDR2 FQNNGV. V lost 0 bases, J lost 5 bases, and 11 bases lay in between. The CDR3 coding sequence is TGTGCCAGCAGCTTAGAGGTCAGGTTCAACGAGCAGTACTTC. This codes for CASSLEVRFNEQYF.

The chain employs TRBV7-9 and TRBJ2-7; D is uncertain. V was cut by 2 bases and J by 8 bases, with 10 bases left in between. This CDR3 has 12 residues. Germline-derived CDR1 and CDR2 are SEHNR and FQNEAQ (reference sequence). CDR3 nucleotides: TGTGCCAGCAGCTTATCGCGTCCTAAGCAGTACTTC. Protein sequence: CASSLSRPKQYF. The full variable domain, completed using reference TRBV7-9 and TRBJ2-7, is DTGVSQNPRHKITKRGQNVTFRCDPISEHNRLYWYRQTLGQGPEFLTYFQNEAQLEKSRLLSDRFSAERPKGSFSTLEIQRTEQGDSAMYLCASSLSRPKQYFGPGTRLTVT.

The sample holds one count of this clone. The chain joins TRBV7-9 to TRBJ2-7; 8 nucleotides align to TRBD1. Per germline, CDR1 SEHNR and CDR2 FQNEAQ (reference sequence). The CDR3 is 15 residues long. The ends lost 1 base at V and 5 bases at J; junction bases unmatched: 7. CDR3 sequence (DNA): TGTGCCAGCAGCTTAGTAGGGGGACAGGCAAACGAGCAGTACTTC. Protein: CASSLVGGQANEQYF.

The rearrangement joins TRBV27 to TRBJ1-1, with D possibly TRBD1 on 5 matching bases. The germline CDR1 and CDR2 sequences are MNHEY and SMNVEV (reference sequence). This CDR3 contains 14 residues. V shed 5 bases and J shed 2 bases, with 12 bases lying between them. Here the CDR3 reads CASSQQGANTEAFF. Written as DNA, the CDR3 is TGTGCCAGCAGTCAGCAGGGTGCCAACACTGAAGCTTTCTTT.

The chain combines TRBV5-5 with TRBJ1-1, with a weak D call TRBD1 (5 bases). Trimming cost V 4 bases and J 10 bases, with 17 bases left between them. Germline CDR1 reads SGHKS; CDR2 reads YYEKEE (reference sequence). CDR3 size: 13 residues. The CDR3 reads CASSPSLVGGAFF. The CDR3 nucleotides are TGTGCCAGCAGCCCGTCGCTTGTGGGGGGAGCTTTCTTT.

This clone was seen only a few times. J is TRBJ1-5 and V is TRBV6-2 or TRBV6-3; no definite D call. In germline, CDR1 is MNHEY, CDR2 SVGEGT. This CDR3 is built from 15 residues. Trimming took off 0 bases at V and 7 bases at J, with 13 bases between the two ends. CDR3 sequence reads: CASSYSDSVGQPQHF. The CDR3 region has the DNA TGTGCCAGCAGTTACTCGGACTCAGTGGGACAGCCCCAGCATTTT.

CDR3 residues: CASSFRGNADTQYF. The CDR3 DNA reads as TGTGCCAGCAGTTTTAGGGGGAACGCAGATACGCAGTATTTT. V is TRBV27 and J is TRBJ2-3, with D possibly TRBD1 on 6 matching bases. Germline V gene sequence: CDR1 MNHEY, CDR2 SMNVEV (reference sequence). Trimming cost V 3 bases and J 4 bases, with 11 bases left between them. The CDR3 is made up of 14 amino acids.

This chain uses TRBV18 with TRBJ2-7; 9 positions agree with TRBD2. This CDR3 is 20 amino acids long. V dropped 3 bases and J dropped 0; count of bases not matched to a gene: 18. Germline V gene sequence: CDR1 KGHSH, CDR2 LQKENI. CDR3 sequence: CASSPSGAGRLAGFSYEQYF. In DNA, the CDR3 is TGTGCCAGCTCACCGTCAGGGGCAGGGAGGCTAGCGGGGTTCTCCTACGAGCAGTACTTC.

This chain connects TRBV3-1 (or the pseudogene TRBV3-2) to TRBJ2-7, with a weak D call TRBD1 (6 bases). Germline V lookup: CDR1 LGHDT, CDR2 YNNKEL (reference sequence). The CDR3 has 18 amino acids. Trimming cost V 5 bases and J 6 bases, with 29 bases left between them. CDR3 protein: CASSSRHRVGTLASEQYF. CDR3 nucleotides: TGTGCCAGCAGCTCCAGACACAGGGTGGGCACCCTCGCTAGCGAGCAGTACTTC.

The gene calls are TRBV3-1 (or the pseudogene TRBV3-2) and TRBJ1-1, with D unclear. Germline CDR1 LGHDT, CDR2 YNNKEL (reference sequence). The V end lost 0 bases, the J end lost 5 bases, and 7 bases lay between the germline ends. The CDR3 has 13 amino acids. The CDR3 sequence is CASSQDRGTEAFF. CDR3 coding DNA: TGTGCCAGCAGCCAAGATCGGGGAACTGAAGCTTTCTTT.

The chain recombines TRBV7-9 with TRBJ2-3; the match to TRBD2 covers 13 bases. Trimming at V came to 5 bases and at J to 1 base, leaving 3 bases not matched to a gene. Germline V CDR1 and CDR2: SEHNR, FQNEAQ (reference sequence). The CDR3 is 16 amino acids. For the CDR3, the DNA is TGTGCCAGCAGCAGGACTAGCGGGAGTGGCACAGATACGCAGTATTTT. Amino acids: CASSRTSGSGTDTQYF.

The chain links TRBV4-2 to TRBJ2-2; 11 bases align to TRBD2. Germline V CDR1 and CDR2: LGHNA, YNFKEQ. With 1 base clipped from V and 7 bases from J, the junction kept 14 bases outside the gene matches. CDR3 length: 19 amino acids. The CDR3 region has the DNA TGTGCCAGCAGCCAAGTGGTACTAGCGGGGGCCGAGGTAAGCGGGGAGCTGTTTTTT. It translates to CASSQVVLAGAEVSGELFF.

This sequence joins TRBV20-1 and TRBJ1-1; tentatively, D is TRBD1 (6 bases). Trimming left V 3 bases short and J 8 bases short, with 10 bases between. The germline V gene encodes CDR1 DFQATT and CDR2 SNEGSKA (reference sequence). The CDR3 runs to 11 residues. CDR3 amino acids: CSASTGTEAFF. The CDR3 bases are TGCAGTGCTAGTACAGGGACCGAAGCTTTCTTT.

This chain connects TRBV19 to TRBJ1-4; D gene uncertain. V was cut by 3 bases and J by 8 bases, with 13 bases left in between. In germline, CDR1 is LNHDA, CDR2 SQIVND (reference sequence). This CDR3 has 14 amino acids. The chain's CDR3 is CASSIPSAREKLFF. The DNA of the CDR3 is TGTGCCAGTAGTATTCCATCCGCTAGGGAAAAACTGTTTTTT.

The chain combines TRBV30 with TRBJ1-1; 8 positions agree with TRBD1. Germline V lookup: CDR1 GTSNPN, CDR2 SVGIG (reference sequence). The CDR3 has 12 residues. V was clipped by 2 bases and J by 6 bases; unmatched bases: 2. The CDR3 reads CAWSRGQAEAFF. CDR3 in DNA: TGTGCCTGGAGTAGGGGACAGGCTGAAGCTTTCTTT.